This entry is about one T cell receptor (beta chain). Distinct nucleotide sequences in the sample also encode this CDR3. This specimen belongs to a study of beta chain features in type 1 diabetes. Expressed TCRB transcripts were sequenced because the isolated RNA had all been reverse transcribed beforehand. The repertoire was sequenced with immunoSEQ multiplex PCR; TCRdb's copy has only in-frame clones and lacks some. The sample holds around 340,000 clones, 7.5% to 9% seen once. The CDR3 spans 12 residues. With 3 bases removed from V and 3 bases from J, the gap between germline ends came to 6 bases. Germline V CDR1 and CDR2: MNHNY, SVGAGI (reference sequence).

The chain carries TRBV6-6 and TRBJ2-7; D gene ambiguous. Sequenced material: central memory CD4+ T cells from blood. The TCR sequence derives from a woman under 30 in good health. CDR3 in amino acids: CASSYSSYEQYF. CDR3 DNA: TGTGCCAGCAGTTATTCCAGCTACGAGCAGTACTTC.